This TCR beta chain stems from a study of molecular identifiers for immune sequencing clone quantification. Notes on the study in general: Jurkat TCR RNA spiked in from one cell reportedly remained identifiable amid about 1 million naive cells. Clones of above 20 RNA copies carried over 99% of effector molecules; in naive cells they carried under 1%.

Concerning this clonotype itself: Antigen: not known. This may stem from a read error, because a much larger clone lies one nucleotide away.

Preparation of naive CD8 libraries involved roughly 18,000 to 1,100,000 sorted cells and 10%, 30% or 50% RNA. Researchers sorted naive CD8 T cells as cells that were CD8+CD4-CCR7+CD45RA+. TCRdb reprocessed the PCR reads via MiXCR and lists one record per CDR3 protein. The sample includes a few hundred thousand distinct CDR3 sequences, about a quarter of them seen just once. Sequencing was performed on naive CD8+ T cells from blood, with Jurkat cell RNA spiked in. The subset: FACS-sorted CD8+CD4-CCR7+CD45RA+ naive T cells. This receptor was obtained from a human donor in good health. Some libraries in this study had Jurkat cell RNA spiked in.

CDR3 residues: CASSPNPGPTSYNEQFF. Written as DNA, the CDR3 is TGTGCCAGCAGCCCGAACCCGGGACCCACCTCCTACAATGAGCAGTTCTTC. The V gene is TRBV7-2, the J gene TRBJ2-1; perhaps D is TRBD1 or TRBD2 (5 bases each). Trimming cost V 5 bases and J 0 bases, with 17 bases left between them. This CDR3 has 17 amino acids. Germline-derived CDR1 and CDR2 are SGHTA and FQGNSA.